The T cell receptor beta chain described here comes from a study of CD8 T cells in ankylosing spondylitis. Study outcomes and limitations: Matched ankylosing spondylitis synovial fluid reportedly contained a significantly enriched population of disease-linked clones. For ankylosing spondylitis blood, a TCR beta motif of roughly 8 highly homologous variants appeared characteristic. Reactive arthritis synovial fluid and blood previously showed some of these motif variants.

Quantitative barcoded 5'-RACE was used to prepare TCR beta libraries. TCRdb itself ran the 5' RACE reads through MiXCR, one entry per CDR3 protein. Here the sample spans over 95,000 distinct CDR3 sequences, about 8% being singletons. This clonotype appeared many times. Antigen: not known. The clonotype was recovered from a male donor with ankylosing spondylitis or in good health (not recorded which). The material sequenced was blood, either unsorted or a sorted T cell fraction (not recorded which).

The CDR3 is CSVRSGANTDTQYF. CDR3 bases: TGCAGCGTGAGGTCAGGGGCCAACACAGATACGCAGTATTTT. The rearrangement uses TRBV29-1 and TRBJ2-3; TRBD1 might be the D (6 bases). Between the trimmed V and J ends, which lost 6 bases and 2 bases, there was a span of 15 bases. Germline V gene sequence: CDR1 SQVTM, CDR2 ANQGSEA. The CDR3 spans 14 residues.